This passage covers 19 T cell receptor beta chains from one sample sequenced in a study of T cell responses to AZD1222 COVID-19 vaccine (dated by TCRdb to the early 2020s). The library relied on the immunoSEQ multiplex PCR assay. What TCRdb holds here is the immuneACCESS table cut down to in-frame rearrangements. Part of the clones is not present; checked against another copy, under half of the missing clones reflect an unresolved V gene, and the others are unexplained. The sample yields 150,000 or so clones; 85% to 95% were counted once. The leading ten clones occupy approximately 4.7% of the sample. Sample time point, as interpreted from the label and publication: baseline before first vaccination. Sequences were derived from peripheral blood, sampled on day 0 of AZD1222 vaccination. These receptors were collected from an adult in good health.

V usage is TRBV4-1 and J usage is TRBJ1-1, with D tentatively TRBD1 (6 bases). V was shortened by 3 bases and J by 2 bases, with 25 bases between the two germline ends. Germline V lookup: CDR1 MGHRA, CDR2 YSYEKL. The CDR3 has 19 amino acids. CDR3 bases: TGCGCCAGCAGCCACCTCGTGAGGTGGGTCGACAGGACAAACACTGAAGCTTTCTTT. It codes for CASSHLVRWVDRTNTEAFF.

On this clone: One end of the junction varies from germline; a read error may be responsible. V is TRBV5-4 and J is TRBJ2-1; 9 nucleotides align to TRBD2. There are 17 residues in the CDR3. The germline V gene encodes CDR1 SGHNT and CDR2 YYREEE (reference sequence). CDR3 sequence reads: CASSGPVAGGSFNEQFF. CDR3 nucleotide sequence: TGTGCCAGCAGCGGCCCAGTCGCGGGGGGGTCCTTCAATGAGCAGTTCTTC.

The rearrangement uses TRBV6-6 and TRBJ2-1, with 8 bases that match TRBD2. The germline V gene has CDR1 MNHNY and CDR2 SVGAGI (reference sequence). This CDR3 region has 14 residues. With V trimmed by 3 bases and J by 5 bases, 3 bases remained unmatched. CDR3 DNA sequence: TGTGCCAGCAGTTATCATAGCGGGGACAATGAGCAGTTCTTC. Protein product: CASSYHSGDNEQFF.

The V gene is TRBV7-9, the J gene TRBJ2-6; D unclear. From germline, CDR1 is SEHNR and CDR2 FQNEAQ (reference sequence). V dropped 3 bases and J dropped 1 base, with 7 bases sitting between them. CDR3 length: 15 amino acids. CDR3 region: CASSFDGSGANVLTF. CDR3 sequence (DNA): TGTGCCAGCAGCTTTGACGGATCTGGGGCCAACGTCCTGACTTTC.

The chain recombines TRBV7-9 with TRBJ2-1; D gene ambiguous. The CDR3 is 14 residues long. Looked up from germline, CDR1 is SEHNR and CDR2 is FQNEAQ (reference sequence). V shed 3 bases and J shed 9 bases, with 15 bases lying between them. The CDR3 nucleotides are TGTGCCAGCAGCTTCACATTCTCTACGGGTGAGCAGTTCTTC. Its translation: CASSFTFSTGEQFF.

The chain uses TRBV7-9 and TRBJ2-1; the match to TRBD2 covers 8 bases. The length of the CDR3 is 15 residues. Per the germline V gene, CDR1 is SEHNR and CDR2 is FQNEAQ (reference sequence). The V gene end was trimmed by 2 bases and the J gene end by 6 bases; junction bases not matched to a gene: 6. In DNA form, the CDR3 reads TGTGCCAGCAGCTTAAGGCGGGAGGTCCCCAATGAGCAGTTCTTC. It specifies CASSLRREVPNEQFF.

This CDR3 reads CASSASTDTQYF. In DNA form, the CDR3 reads TGCGCCAGTTCCGCCTCCACAGATACGCAGTATTTT. The gene calls are TRBV5-1 and TRBJ2-3; D uncertain. Trimming pared 8 bases from V and 2 bases from J, leaving 9 bases between. CDR3 length: 12 residues. The germline CDR1 and CDR2 sequences are SGHRS and YFSETQ.

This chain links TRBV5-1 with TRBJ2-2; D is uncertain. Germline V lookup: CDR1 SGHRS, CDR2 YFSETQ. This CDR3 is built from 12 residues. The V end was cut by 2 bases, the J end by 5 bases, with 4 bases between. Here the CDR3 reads CASSFLTGELFF. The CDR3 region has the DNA TGCGCCAGCAGCTTTCTGACCGGGGAGCTGTTTTTT.

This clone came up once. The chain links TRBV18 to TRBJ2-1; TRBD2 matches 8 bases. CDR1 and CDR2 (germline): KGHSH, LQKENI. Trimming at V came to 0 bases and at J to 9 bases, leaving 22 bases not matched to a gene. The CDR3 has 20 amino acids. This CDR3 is CASSPPPYRPLAGGRGEQFF. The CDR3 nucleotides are TGTGCCAGCTCACCACCCCCATATCGCCCATTGGCGGGAGGCCGCGGTGAGCAGTTCTTC.

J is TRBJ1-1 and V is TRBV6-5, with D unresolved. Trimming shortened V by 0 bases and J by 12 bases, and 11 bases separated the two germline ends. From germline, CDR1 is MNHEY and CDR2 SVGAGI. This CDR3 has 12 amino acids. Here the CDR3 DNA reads TGTGCCAGCAGTTACTCGGGTAGTAAGACTTTCTTT. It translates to CASSYSGSKTFF.

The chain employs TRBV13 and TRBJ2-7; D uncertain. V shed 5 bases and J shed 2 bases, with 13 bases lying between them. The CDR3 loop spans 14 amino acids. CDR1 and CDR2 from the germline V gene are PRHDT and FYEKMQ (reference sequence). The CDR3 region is CASSLWDYAYEQYF. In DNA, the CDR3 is TGTGCCAGCAGCCTCTGGGATTATGCCTACGAGCAGTACTTC.

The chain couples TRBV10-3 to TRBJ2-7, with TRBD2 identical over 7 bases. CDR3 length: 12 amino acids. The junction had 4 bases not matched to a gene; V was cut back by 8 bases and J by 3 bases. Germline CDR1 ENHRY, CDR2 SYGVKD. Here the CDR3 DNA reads TGTGCCATCTCTAGCGGAAACTACGAGCAGTACTTC. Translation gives CAISSGNYEQYF.

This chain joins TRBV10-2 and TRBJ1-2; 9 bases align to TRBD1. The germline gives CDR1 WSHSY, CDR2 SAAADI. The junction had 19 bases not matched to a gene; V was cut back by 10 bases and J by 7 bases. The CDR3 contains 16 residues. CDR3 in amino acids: CATGAGGQGFSTGYTF. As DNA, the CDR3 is TGCGCCACCGGGGCGGGGGGACAGGGCTTTTCCACTGGCTACACCTTC.

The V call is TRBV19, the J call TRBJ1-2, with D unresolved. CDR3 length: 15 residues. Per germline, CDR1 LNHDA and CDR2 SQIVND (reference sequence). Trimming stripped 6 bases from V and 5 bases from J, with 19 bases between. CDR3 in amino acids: CASRGPQTGYYGYTF. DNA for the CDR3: TGTGCCAGTAGAGGGCCCCAGACGGGTTATTATGGCTACACCTTC.

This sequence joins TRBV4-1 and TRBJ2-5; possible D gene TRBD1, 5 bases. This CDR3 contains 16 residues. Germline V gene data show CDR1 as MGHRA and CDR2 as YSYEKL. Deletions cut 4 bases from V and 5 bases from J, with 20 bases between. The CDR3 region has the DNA TGCGCCAGCAGCCTACCGACCCTCAGGGTGGGGGAGACCCAGTACTTC. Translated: CASSLPTLRVGETQYF.

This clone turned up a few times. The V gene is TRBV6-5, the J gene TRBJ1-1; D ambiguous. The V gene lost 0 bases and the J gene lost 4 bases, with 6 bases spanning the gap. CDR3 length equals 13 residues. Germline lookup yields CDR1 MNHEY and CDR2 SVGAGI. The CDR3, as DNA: TGTGCCAGCAGTTACTCGTACGGCACTGAAGCTTTCTTT. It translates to CASSYSYGTEAFF.

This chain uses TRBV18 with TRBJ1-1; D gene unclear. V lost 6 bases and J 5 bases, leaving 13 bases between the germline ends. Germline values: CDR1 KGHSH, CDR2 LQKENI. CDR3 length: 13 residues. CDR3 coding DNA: TGTGCCAGCTCTCTTAGCGATAGGACTGAAGCTTTCTTT. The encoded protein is CASSLSDRTEAFF.

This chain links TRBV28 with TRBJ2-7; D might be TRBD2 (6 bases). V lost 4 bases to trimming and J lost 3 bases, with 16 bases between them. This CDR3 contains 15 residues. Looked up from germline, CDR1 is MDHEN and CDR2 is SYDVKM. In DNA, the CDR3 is TGTGCCAGCAGTTCGGTGGACTATGGGTTCTACGAGCAGTACTTC. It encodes CASSSVDYGFYEQYF.

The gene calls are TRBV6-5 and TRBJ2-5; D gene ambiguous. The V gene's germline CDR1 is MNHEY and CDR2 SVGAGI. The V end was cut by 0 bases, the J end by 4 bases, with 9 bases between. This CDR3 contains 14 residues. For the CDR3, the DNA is TGTGCCAGCAGTTACTCGTATTGGGGAGAGACCCAGTACTTC. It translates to CASSYSYWGETQYF.